The clone carrying this TCR beta chain appeared many times. The record originates from a study of T-cell memory formation after mild COVID-19. TCRdb recomputed calls from the 5' RACE reads with MiXCR, one row per CDR3 protein. In the table there are some 57,000 distinct CDR3 sequences, 10% to 15% of which are singletons. The CDR3 consists of 12 residues. The V gene's germline CDR1 is LGHNA and CDR2 YSLEER. Trimming removed 0 bases at V and 9 bases at J, with 6 bases between. Material for sequencing was PBMCs or a T cell subset sorted from them (not recorded which). V usage is TRBV4-3 and J usage is TRBJ2-1; no firm D call. The receptor's source is a young man who had mild COVID-19 (a few samples of this study predate the infection). Cell type and time point are not known. The CDR3 protein is CASSQDTFEQFF. For the CDR3, the DNA is TGCGCCAGCAGCCAAGATACGTTTGAGCAGTTCTTC.